This T cell receptor beta chain stems from a study of technical replicates of blood from a few donors. The protocol was immunoSEQ multiplex PCR, while the TCRdb copy is restricted to in-frame clones and leaves out a portion. The table shows 75,000 to 100,000 clones, with about 95% occurring only once. Per the germline V gene, CDR1 is PRHDT and CDR2 is FYEKMQ (reference sequence). This CDR3 has 14 residues. Trimming took off 5 bases at V and 4 bases at J, with 15 bases between the two ends. Sequenced input: T cells isolated from PBMCs. This chain joins TRBV13 and TRBJ2-7; D possibly corresponds to TRBD2 (5 bases). The TCR comes from a human donor in good health. CDR3 sequence: CASSPRGSGYEQYF. The CDR3 DNA follows: TGTGCCAGCAGCCCCCGCGGGTCGGGGTACGAGCAGTACTTC. The entire variable domain, with the rest obtained from reference TRBV13 and TRBJ2-7, is as follows: AAGVIQSPRHLIKEKRETATLKCYPIPRHDTVYWYQQGPGQDPQFLISFYEKMQSDKGSIPDRFSAQQFSDYHSELNMSSLELGDSALYFCASSPRGSGYEQYFGPGTRLTVT.